These T cell receptor beta chains were read from a single sample in a study of vaccination and CD4 T cells after COVID-19. Via MiXCR, TCRdb re-called the PCR reads, giving one row per CDR3 protein. The data hold fewer than 20,000 distinct CDR3 sequences, with approximately 52% observed a single time. Their specific antigens are unknown. Sequencing input: CD4+ T cells from blood, cultured in vitro. All receptors come from a human donor who had recovered from COVID-19. Both conserved end residues are part of each CDR3. The D gene is left open where the match is weak. Only part of the rows carry a size: once, few, many, or a class if the clone is expanded.

TRBV6-1	NA	17	TRBJ1-5	TRBD1	CASSTGQGNLVNQPQHF	TGTGCCAGCAGTACAGGACAGGGGAATCTCGTCAATCAGCCCCAGCATTTT
TRBV11-3	NA	16	TRBJ1-1	TRBD1	CASSPADRARGTEAFF	TGTGCCAGCAGCCCAGCTGACAGGGCGAGGGGCACTGAAGCTTTCTTT
TRBV20-1	few	14	TRBJ2-7	NA	CSAQGGTSSYEQYF	TGCAGTGCTCAAGGGGGAACCAGCTCCTACGAGCAGTACTTC
TRBV7-6	NA	13	TRBJ1-1	TRBD1	CASSYRGRTEAFF	TGTGCCAGCAGCTACAGGGGCAGGACTGAAGCTTTCTTT
TRBV24-1	few	16	TRBJ2-5	TRBD1	CATSDPGTDFRETQYF	TGTGCCACCAGTGATCCCGGGACAGATTTCAGGGAGACCCAGTACTTC
TRBV19	NA	15	TRBJ2-1	NA	CASSMWEGAMYEQFF	TGTGCCAGTAGTATGTGGGAGGGGGCGATGTATGAGCAGTTCTTC
TRBV20-1	NA	15	TRBJ1-2	TRBD1	CSARDLGRGNYGYTF	TGCAGTGCTAGAGATCTCGGCAGGGGGAACTATGGCTACACCTTC
TRBV7-2	NA	14	TRBJ2-7	TRBD2	CASSWGLAGDEQYF	TGTGCCAGCAGCTGGGGACTAGCGGGAGACGAGCAGTACTTC
TRBV27	NA	15	TRBJ2-2	TRBD2	CASRSSGGWSGELFF	TGTGCCAGCAGGTCTAGCGGGGGGTGGAGCGGGGAGCTGTTTTTT
TRBV28	NA	15	TRBJ1-5	TRBD1	CASSRDRVNNQPQHF	TGTGCCAGCAGCCGGGACAGGGTCAACAATCAGCCCCAGCATTTT
TRBV6-1	few	14	TRBJ1-2	NA	CASRGPNRIYGYTF	TGTGCCAGCAGGGGACCGAACCGGATCTATGGCTACACCTTC
TRBV12-1	NA	12	TRBJ2-4	NA	CAISTGGNIQYF	TGTGCCATCTCGACAGGGGGAAACATTCAGTACTTC
TRBV7-2	NA	12	TRBJ2-7	TRBD2	CASSPGGMGQYF	TGTGCCAGCAGCCCGGGGGGTATGGGGCAGTACTTC
TRBV7-7	NA	14	TRBJ2-3	NA	CASSLGLGTDTQYF	TGTGCTAGCAGCCTCGGGCTGGGGACAGATACGCAGTATTTT
TRBV12-3/TRBV12-4	NA	14	TRBJ1-2	NA	CASSFRRGVGGYTF	TGTGCCAGCAGTTTTCGCAGGGGTGTTGGTGGCTACACCTTC
TRBV15	few	17	TRBJ2-7	NA	CATSRDLPGVGSYEQYF	TGTGCCACCAGCAGAGATCTCCCGGGAGTGGGGTCCTACGAGCAGTACTTC
TRBV19	few	13	TRBJ1-2	NA	CASSHRENYGYTF	TGTGCCAGTAGTCACAGGGAGAACTATGGCTACACCTTC
TRBV20-1	NA	14	TRBJ2-4	TRBD1	CSVPDRGRGNIQYF	TGCAGTGTGCCGGACAGGGGGCGCGGGAACATTCAGTACTTC
TRBV28	NA	13	TRBJ1-2	TRBD1	CASRWTGYNGYTF	TGTGCCAGCCGATGGACAGGGTATAATGGCTACACCTTC
TRBV6-1	NA	11	TRBJ2-1	NA	CASSEVRNAFF	TGTGCCAGCAGTGAAGTTAGAAATGCGTTCTTC